This TCR beta chain was identified during a study of blood T cell repertoires in COVID-19 (dated by TCRdb to the early 2020s). In the study overall: Samples from collaborators originated in the United States, Italy and Spain and spanned both the acute and convalescent phases of COVID-19. The repertoires were released in a freely available public database intended as a resource for research on the immune response to SARS-CoV-2. The samples were drawn from the first 160 participants of the ongoing ImmuneRACE study and from over a thousand subjects provided by 6 global collaborators. Nearly every sample came with metadata listing a de-identified subject ID, COVID-19 status, age in years and sex. The prospective study material was composed of cDNA or gDNA derived from T cells, B-cell-depleted T cells, or PBMCs. Where available, HLA class I and class II types were obtained from metadata supplied by the sample provider rather than from assay-based typing. Subjects who had been exposed to COVID-19, were actively infected with it, or had recovered from it provided the deeply sampled blood TCRbeta repertoires that made up the dataset. Broader findings and caveats from the paper: The quantity of clinical and demographic metadata differed by source and by participant and was supplied without curation.

Whole blood was collected in K2EDTA tubes by collaborating institutions according to the institutions' own protocols. For TCRbeta analysis, collaborators shipped samples in one of three forms: frozen whole blood, isolated PBMCs, or DNA extracted from either of those sample types. This clone occurred once. Its target antigen remains unknown. Per-nucleotide qualities are absent, and no much larger clonotype sits a single base away. The immunoSEQ Assay, a bias-controlled multiplex PCR, was used to amplify TCRbeta CDR3 regions from genomic DNA. In the source study's methods: The number of nucleated cells in each sample was estimated by amplification of reference gene primers within the assay. To quantify the absolute abundance of each unique TCRbeta CDR3 rearrangement, sequence reads were collapsed and filtered. Productive Simpson clonality was computed per sample as the square root of Simpson's diversity index over productive rearrangements. Sourced from immuneACCESS, this table was stored by TCRdb with only in-frame sequences that have V and J called. A share of the clones is absent; for the studies checked, an unresolved V gene accounts for under half, and the remainder has no known explanation. Clonal size and the V and J genes are those of that table, whereas D and trimming came from the DNA. The sample data list 240,000 or so clones, and around four fifths of these were observed just once. The top ten hold about an eighth of the sample.

As encoded in the germline V gene, CDR1 is SQVTM while CDR2 is ANQGSEA. The CDR3 runs 13 amino acids, cysteine and phenylalanine included. Only the CDR3 DNA is retained, 39 bases long and in frame from the first base. The junction shows trimming of 6 bases on V and 8 bases on J, and the gene matches do not reach 12 bases of it. This receptor was obtained from a woman aged 55-70 years with active or convalescent COVID-19. The sample was peripheral blood. The rearrangement combines TRBV29-1 with TRBJ1-2, with 7 middle bases fitting TRBD1. The DNA sequence is given as TGCAGCGTCTCAAAAGGGCAGGGGGACGGCTACACCTTC. Its product reads: CSVSKGQGDGYTF. With all but the CDR3 taken from the reference TRBV29-1 and TRBJ1-2 genes, the full variable domain is: SAVISQKPSRDICQRGTSLTIQCQVDSQVTMMFWYRQQPGQSLTLIATANQGSEATYESGFVIDKFPISRPNLTFSTLTVSNMSPEDSSIYLCSVSKGQGDGYTFGSGTRLTVV.